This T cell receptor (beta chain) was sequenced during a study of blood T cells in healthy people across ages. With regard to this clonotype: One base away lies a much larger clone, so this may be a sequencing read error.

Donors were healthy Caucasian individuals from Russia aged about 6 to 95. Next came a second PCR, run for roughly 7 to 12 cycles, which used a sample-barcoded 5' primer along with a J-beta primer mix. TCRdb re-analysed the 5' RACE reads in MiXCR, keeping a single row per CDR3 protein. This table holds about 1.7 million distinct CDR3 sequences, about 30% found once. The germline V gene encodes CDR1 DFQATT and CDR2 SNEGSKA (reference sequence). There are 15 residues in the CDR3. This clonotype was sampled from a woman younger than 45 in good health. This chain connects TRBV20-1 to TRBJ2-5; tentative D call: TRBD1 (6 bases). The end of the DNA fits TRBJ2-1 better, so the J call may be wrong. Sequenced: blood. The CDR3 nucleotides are TGCAGTGCTGACCCAGGACAGCGCACCCAAGAGACCCAGTTCTTC. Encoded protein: CSADPGQRTQETQFF.